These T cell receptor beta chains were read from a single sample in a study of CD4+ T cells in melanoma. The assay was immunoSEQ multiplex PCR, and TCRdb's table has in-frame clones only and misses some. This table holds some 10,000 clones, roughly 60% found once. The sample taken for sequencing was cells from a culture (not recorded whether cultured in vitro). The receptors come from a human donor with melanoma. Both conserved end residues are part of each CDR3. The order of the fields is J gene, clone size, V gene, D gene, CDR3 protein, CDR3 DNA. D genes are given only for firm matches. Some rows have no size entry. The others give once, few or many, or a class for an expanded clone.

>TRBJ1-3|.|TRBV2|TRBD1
CASRGTGGGNTIYF
TGTGCCAGCAGAGGGACAGGTGGTGGAAACACCATATATTTT
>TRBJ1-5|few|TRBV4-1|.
CASSQDEQGHQPQHF
TGCGCCAGCAGCCAAGACGAACAGGGTCATCAGCCCCAGCATTTT
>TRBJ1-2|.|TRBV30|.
CAWSPTGTAGYTF
TGTGCCTGGAGTCCAACTGGAACAGCCGGCTACACCTTC
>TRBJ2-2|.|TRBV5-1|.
CASSLTASPTGELFF
TGCGCCAGCAGCTTGACGGCCAGCCCCACCGGGGAGCTGTTTTTT
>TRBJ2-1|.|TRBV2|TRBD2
CASSVGGETYNEQFF
TGTGCCAGCAGTGTGGGGGGGGAGACCTACAATGAGCAGTTCTTC
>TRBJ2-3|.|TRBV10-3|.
CATGVQGNAPTDTQYF
TGTGCCACCGGGGTACAGGGAAATGCCCCAACAGATACGCAGTATTTT
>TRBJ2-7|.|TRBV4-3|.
CASSRTNRDEQYF
TGCGCCAGCAGCCGCACGAACAGGGACGAGCAGTACTTC
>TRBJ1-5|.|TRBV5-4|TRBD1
CASSFRAGGVNQPQHF
TGTGCCAGCAGCTTTAGGGCAGGGGGGGTTAACCAGCCCCAGCATTTT
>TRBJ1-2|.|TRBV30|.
CAWMGRPGGYTF
TGTGCCTGGATGGGGCGGCCAGGGGGCTACACCTTC
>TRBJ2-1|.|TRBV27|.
CASSRPSSYNEQFF
TGTGCCAGCAGTAGGCCTAGCTCCTACAATGAGCAGTTCTTC
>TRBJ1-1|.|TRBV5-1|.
CASSFEGNTEAFF
TGCGCCAGCAGCTTTGAGGGGAACACTGAAGCTTTCTTT
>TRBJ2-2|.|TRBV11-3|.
CASSSPGTGELFF
TGTGCCAGCAGCTCCCCGGGGACCGGGGAGCTGTTTTTT
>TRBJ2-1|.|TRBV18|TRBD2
CASSPLVSRWTSSPYNEQFF
TGTGCCAGCTCACCACTCGTTTCCCGGTGGACTAGCTCCCCCTACAATGAGCAGTTCTTC
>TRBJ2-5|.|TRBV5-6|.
CASSFYGGQETQYF
TGTGCCAGCAGCTTTTATGGGGGCCAAGAGACCCAGTACTTC
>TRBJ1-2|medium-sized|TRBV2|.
CASTPLEGYYGYTF
TGTGCCAGCACCCCACTCGAGGGTTACTATGGCTACACCTTC
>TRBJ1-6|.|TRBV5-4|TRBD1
CASSLNRGPSSYNSPLHF
TGTGCCAGCAGCTTAAACAGGGGGCCTAGCTCCTATAATTCACCCCTCCACTTT
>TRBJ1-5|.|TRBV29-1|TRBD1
CSVSGTEDQPQHF
TGCAGCGTTTCCGGGACAGAAGATCAGCCCCAGCATTTT
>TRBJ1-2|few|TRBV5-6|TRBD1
CASSRGTGDPTF
TGTGCCAGCAGCCGGGGGACAGGGGACCCCACCTTC
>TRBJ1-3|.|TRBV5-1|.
CASSLQPDLTSGNTIYF
TGCGCCAGCAGCTTGCAACCAGACCTTACCTCTGGAAACACCATATATTTT
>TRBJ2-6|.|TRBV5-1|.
CASRGGTASPHSGANVLTF
TGCGCCAGCAGGGGGGGGACAGCGAGTCCCCACTCTGGGGCCAACGTCCTGACTTTC
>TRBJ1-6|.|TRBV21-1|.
CASSKIRVLALHF
TGTGCCAGCAGCAAAATACGGGTGTTGGCCCTCCACTTT
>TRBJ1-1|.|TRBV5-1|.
CASSLGEVGNTEAFF
TGCGCCAGCAGCTTGGGTGAGGTAGGAAACACTGAAGCTTTCTTT
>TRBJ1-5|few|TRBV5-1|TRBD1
CASSWTGGKDQPQHF
TGCGCCAGCAGCTGGACAGGGGGCAAGGATCAGCCCCAGCATTTT
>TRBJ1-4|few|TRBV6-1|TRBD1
CASSDLDREDEKLFF
TGTGCCAGCAGTGATTTGGACAGGGAAGACGAAAAACTGTTTTTT
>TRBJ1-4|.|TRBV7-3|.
CASSLRGPVSATNEKLFF
TGTGCCAGCAGCTTAAGAGGGCCCGTCAGTGCAACTAATGAAAAACTGTTTTTT
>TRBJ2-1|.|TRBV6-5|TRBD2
CASSRLAGNNEQFF
TGTGCCAGCAGTAGACTAGCGGGGAACAATGAGCAGTTCTTC
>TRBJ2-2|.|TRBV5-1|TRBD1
CASSATGGHTGELFF
TGCGCCAGCAGCGCAACAGGGGGGCACACCGGGGAGCTGTTTTTT
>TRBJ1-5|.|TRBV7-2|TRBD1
CASSLVARGPGPQHF
TGTGCCAGCAGCTTAGTGGCCAGGGGGCCGGGGCCCCAGCATTTT
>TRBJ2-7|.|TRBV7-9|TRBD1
CASSSSQGVYGQYF
TGTGCCAGCAGCTCGTCGCAGGGGGTGTATGGGCAGTACTTC
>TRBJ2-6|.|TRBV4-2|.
CASSQALTVSPGANVLTF
TGTGCCAGCAGCCAAGCCCTGACAGTGTCACCTGGGGCCAACGTCCTGACTTTC
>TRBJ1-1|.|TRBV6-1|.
CASSSWTVNTEAFF
TGTGCCAGCAGCTCCTGGACGGTAAACACTGAAGCTTTCTTT
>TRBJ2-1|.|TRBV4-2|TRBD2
CASSRITSGGAREQFF
TGTGCCAGCAGTCGAATAACTAGCGGGGGGGCTCGGGAGCAGTTCTTC
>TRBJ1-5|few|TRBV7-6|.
CASSLGVNQPQHF
TGTGCCAGCAGCTTAGGGGTCAATCAGCCCCAGCATTTT
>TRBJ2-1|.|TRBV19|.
CASSNPRHRSYNEQFF
TGTGCCAGTAGTAACCCTCGGCACCGCTCCTACAATGAGCAGTTCTTC
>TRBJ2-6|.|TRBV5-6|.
CASTMLGGGANVLTF
TGTGCCAGCACCATGTTGGGGGGAGGGGCCAACGTCCTGACTTTC
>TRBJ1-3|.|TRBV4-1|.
CASSPHRRSGNTIYF
TGCGCCAGCAGCCCCCACCGGAGGTCTGGAAACACCATATATTTT
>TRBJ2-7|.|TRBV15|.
CATSRGGGQFTYEQYF
TGTGCCACCAGCAGAGGGGGGGGACAGTTCACCTACGAGCAGTACTTC
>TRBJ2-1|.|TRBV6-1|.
CASSEQKLVGSYNEQFF
TGTGCCAGCAGTGAGCAAAAACTAGTGGGCTCCTACAATGAGCAGTTCTTC
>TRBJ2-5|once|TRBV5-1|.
CASSSTGLGFGETQYF
TGCGCCAGCAGCTCAACCGGACTGGGATTTGGAGAGACCCAGTACTTC
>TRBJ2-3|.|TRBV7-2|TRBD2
CASSFGAGVFLYF
TGTGCCAGCAGCTTTGGGGCGGGGGTGTTTTTATATTTT
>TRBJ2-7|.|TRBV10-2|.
CASSDGQVPLYEQYF
TGCGCCAGCAGTGACGGGCAGGTCCCACTCTACGAGCAGTACTTC
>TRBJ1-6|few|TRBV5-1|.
CASSLDVLNNSPLHF
TGCGCCAGCAGCCTGGACGTCCTAAATAATTCACCCCTCCACTTT
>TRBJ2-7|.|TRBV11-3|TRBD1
CATSNRGHLDEQYF
TGTGCCACCAGCAACAGGGGCCACCTGGACGAGCAGTACTTC
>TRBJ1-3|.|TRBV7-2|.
CASSDNGRDSGNTIYF
TGTGCCAGCAGCGATAACGGACGCGACTCTGGAAACACCATATATTTT
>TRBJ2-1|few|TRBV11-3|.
CASSHDQTNEQFF
TGTGCCAGCAGCCACGACCAGACCAATGAGCAGTTCTTC
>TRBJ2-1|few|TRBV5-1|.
CASSSSGGYEQFF
TGCGCCAGCAGCTCCTCGGGGGGCTATGAGCAGTTCTTC
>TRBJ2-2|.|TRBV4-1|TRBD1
CASSVDRGRRGELFF
TGCGCCAGCAGCGTCGACAGGGGCCGTCGCGGGGAGCTGTTTTTT
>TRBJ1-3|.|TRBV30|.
CAWTSGSFFGNTIYF
TGTGCCTGGACATCTGGAAGCTTCTTTGGAAACACCATATATTTT
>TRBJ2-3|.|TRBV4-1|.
CASSQDPPGPPNTQYF
TGCGCCAGCAGCCAAGACCCCCCGGGTCCTCCAAATACGCAGTATTTT